This record concerns one T cell receptor beta chain sequence. What it binds is unknown. This sample is drawn from a study of T-cell reconstitution after alpha-beta-depleted transplantation in children. Unique molecular identifiers were incorporated when the TCRbeta library was constructed. TCRdb reanalysed the PCR reads using MiXCR and keeps one entry per CDR3 protein. This sample has fewer than 250,000 distinct CDR3 sequences, with roughly a sixth found just once. General study findings and limits: Most T-cell counts and diversity one year after the transplant came from T cells that were newly produced. As was reported, about two months after transplant, alpha-beta T cells came from several hundred expanded graft clones.

The V end was cut by 2 bases, the J end by 0 bases, with 8 bases between. The CDR3 covers 15 residues. Germline-derived CDR1 and CDR2 are KGHSH and LQKENI. The receptor comes from a male patient aged 2-15 years who had a stem cell transplant for acute lymphoblastic leukemia, so the T cells may come from the graft donor. The input for sequencing was PBMCs, mostly from graft donor cells, taken 360 days after TCRalphabeta/CD19-depleted stem cell transplant. V gene TRBV18 combines with J gene TRBJ1-3; D is ambiguous. CDR3 DNA sequence: TGTGCCAGCTCACCATCCCTTAACTCTGGAAACACCATATATTTT. This translates into CASSPSLNSGNTIYF.